This entry concerns a single T cell receptor beta chain. Its antigen is still unknown. Base qualities are not at hand, and no much larger clone is one base apart. This sample is drawn from a study of blood T cell repertoires in COVID-19 (dated by TCRdb to 2020 to 2021). At the level of the whole study: Samples from collaborators originated in the United States, Italy and Spain and spanned both the acute and convalescent phases of COVID-19. The prospective study material was composed of cDNA or gDNA derived from T cells, B-cell-depleted T cells, or PBMCs. Deeply sampled blood TCRbeta repertoires from subjects exposed to, actively infected with, or recovered from COVID-19 were included in the dataset. The repertoires were released in a freely available public database intended as a resource for research on the immune response to SARS-CoV-2. The samples were drawn from the first 160 participants of the ongoing ImmuneRACE study and from 1,254 subjects provided by 6 global collaborators. The sample metadata nearly always contained a de-identified subject ID, COVID-19 status, age in years and sex. Where HLA class I and class II types were available, the types were taken from metadata supplied by the sample provider, not from assay-based typing.

The immunoSEQ Assay, a bias-controlled multiplex PCR, was used to amplify TCRbeta CDR3 regions from genomic DNA. Per the original workflow: The number of nucleated cells in each sample was estimated by amplification of reference gene primers within the assay. To quantify the absolute abundance of each unique TCRbeta CDR3 rearrangement, sequence reads were collapsed and filtered. Productive Simpson clonality was computed per sample as the square root of Simpson's diversity index over productive rearrangements. TCRdb limited this immuneACCESS table to in-frame rearrangements with V and J called. A share of clones is missing; checked studies link under half to unresolved V genes, and the rest is unexplained. V, J and clone size are taken as reported in that table, and D and trimming were inferred from the DNA itself. For this sample the table gives under 200,000 clones, of which over 75% were detected only once. Roughly 0.56% of the sample rests with the top ten.

V is cut back by 3 bases and J by 7 bases, with 9 bases in the junction unmatched. There are 16 amino acids in the CDR3, from cysteine to phenylalanine inclusive. Solely the CDR3 DNA is kept, with 48 bases framed from the first base. The germline V gene encodes CDR1 SGDLS and CDR2 YYNGEE. Each collaborating institution followed its own protocols to collect whole blood in K2EDTA tubes. For TCRbeta analysis, collaborators shipped samples in one of three forms: frozen whole blood, isolated PBMCs, or DNA extracted from either of those sample types. Broad study findings and their caveats: The quantity of clinical and demographic metadata differed by source and by participant and was supplied without curation.

Sample: peripheral blood. The chain couples TRBV9 to TRBJ1-6; TRBD1 lines up with 8 middle nucleotides. This sequence was found in a man aged 45-65 years with acute or convalescent COVID-19. The base sequence is TGTGCCAGCAGCGGCAGGGACAGGAGACCGAATTCACCCCTCCACTTT. Its coded protein is CASSGRDRRPNSPLHF.